What follows are 27 T cell receptor beta chains derived from one specimen sequenced in a study of T cell responses to AZD1222 COVID-19 vaccine. The data were produced by immunoSEQ multiplex PCR, yet TCRdb's version contains in-frame clones alone and is incomplete. The sample lists roughly 140,000 clones, 80% to 90% occurring once. The material sequenced was peripheral blood, taken on day 0 of AZD1222 vaccination. The source of these receptors is an adult in good health.

This clone has only a few counts. The V call is TRBV28, the J call TRBJ2-7; 9 bases map to TRBD1. The CDR3 runs 14 residues. Germline values: CDR1 MDHEN, CDR2 SYDVKM. The trim removed 5 bases at V and 3 bases at J, leaving 5 bases unmatched. This CDR3 is CASSPGTGNYEQYF. The CDR3 coding sequence is TGTGCCAGCAGTCCCGGGACAGGGAACTACGAGCAGTACTTC.

The chain links TRBV6-6 to TRBJ1-6; no firm D call. V lost 6 bases and J 5 bases, leaving 14 bases between the germline ends. CDR1 and CDR2 from the germline V gene are MNHNY and SVGAGI (reference sequence). The CDR3 has 15 amino acids. The DNA of the CDR3 is TGTGCCAGCAGCTGGGAGCGGACGAATAATTCACCCCTCCACTTT. Amino acids: CASSWERTNNSPLHF.

The gene calls are TRBV28 and TRBJ1-2; tentatively, D is TRBD1 (6 bases). This CDR3 contains 12 residues. V dropped 5 bases and J dropped 8 bases, with 12 bases sitting between them. CDR1 MDHEN and CDR2 SYDVKM come from the germline V gene. CDR3 amino acids: CASSLTTGGYTF. CDR3 in DNA: TGTGCCAGCAGTCTAACGACAGGAGGCTACACCTTC.

This rearrangement joins TRBV6-5 to TRBJ2-2; TRBD1 might be the D (6 bases). Deletions cut 10 bases from V and 6 bases from J, with 18 bases between. Germline V gene sequence: CDR1 MNHEY, CDR2 SVGAGI. There are 14 residues in the CDR3. The CDR3 DNA reads TGTGCCACCCCCGGCAGGGGTTTAGCCGGGGAGCTGTTTTTT. This gives the protein CATPGRGLAGELFF.

This clone has just a few counts. The chain links TRBV7-2 to TRBJ1-5; D not certain. V lost 1 base and J lost 6, with 4 bases in between. Germline assignment: CDR1 SGHTA and CDR2 FQGNSA. CDR3 length: 12 residues. CDR3 in DNA: TGTGCCAGCAGCTTAGACGGTCAGCCCCAGCATTTT. Translating it yields CASSLDGQPQHF.

This clone appeared a single time. V and J are TRBV24-1 and TRBJ2-5; D is unresolved. CDR1 and CDR2 from the germline V gene are KGHDR and SFDVKD. V was shortened by 2 bases and J by 5 bases, with 11 bases between the two germline ends. The length of the CDR3 is 14 residues. CDR3 protein: CATSDSAFGETQYF. The CDR3 nucleotides read TGTGCCACCAGTGATTCGGCATTTGGGGAGACCCAGTACTTC.

The J gene is TRBJ2-2, the V gene TRBV16; the D is unclear. With 0 bases removed from V and 7 bases from J, the gap between germline ends came to 6 bases. In germline, CDR1 is KGHSY, CDR2 FQNENV. The CDR3 sequence is 13 residues long. The CDR3 bases are TGTGCCAGCAGCCAATCGACCAACGGGGAGCTGTTTTTT. Its protein product is CASSQSTNGELFF.

The chain couples TRBV5-8 to TRBJ2-5, with 7 bases matching TRBD1. This CDR3 has 14 amino acids. Germline V lookup: CDR1 SGHTS, CDR2 YDEGEE. Trimming cost V 2 bases and J 2 bases; bases outside gene matches: 3. CDR3 in amino acids: CASSLTRGQETQYF. The CDR3 DNA is TGTGCCAGCAGCTTAACCAGGGGGCAAGAGACCCAGTACTTC.

This clone has a single count. The genes are TRBV9 and TRBJ2-2; 9 bases are a match to TRBD1. The CDR3 extends over 15 amino acids. V shed 2 bases and J 9 bases; nucleotides not matched to a gene: 8. Germline V gene lookup returns CDR1 SGDLS and CDR2 YYNGEE. The DNA of the CDR3 is TGTGCCAGCAGCGTCGTCTGGACAGGGGACCGGGAGCTGTTTTTT. Its translation is CASSVVWTGDRELFF.

The chain combines TRBV2 with TRBJ2-5, with 9 bases that match TRBD1. Germline-derived CDR1 and CDR2 are SNHLY and FYNNEI. The V gene end was trimmed by 6 bases and the J gene end by 14 bases; junction bases not matched to a gene: 10. This CDR3 contains 12 residues. CDR3 in amino acids: CASRLVGQGLYF. CDR3 bases: TGTGCCAGCAGGCTAGTAGGACAGGGGCTATACTTC.

The rearrangement links TRBV18 to TRBJ1-5; no firm D call. The V end lost 3 bases, the J end lost 0 bases, and 6 bases lay between the germline ends. CDR1 KGHSH and CDR2 LQKENI come from the germline V gene. The CDR3 spans 14 residues. The CDR3 nucleotides are TGTGCCAGCTCACCCGTCGATAGCAATCAGCCCCAGCATTTT. This sequence encodes CASSPVDSNQPQHF. Using reference TRBV18 and TRBJ1-5 for the parts outside the CDR3, the full variable domain is NAGVMQNPRHLVRRRGQEARLRCSPMKGHSHVYWYRQLPEEGLKFMVYLQKENIIDESGMPKERFSAEFPKEGPSILRIQQVVRGDSAAYFCASSPVDSNQPQHFGDGTRLSIL.

CDR3 in DNA: TGTGCCAGCAGCGGGGCCGCGGGCGAGCAGTACTTC. It encodes CASSGAAGEQYF. The chain has TRBV9 and TRBJ2-7, with a tentative D call TRBD2 (5 bases). The CDR3 runs to 12 residues. V dropped 3 bases and J dropped 6 bases, with 10 bases sitting between them. Looked up from germline, CDR1 is SGDLS and CDR2 is YYNGEE.

This chain joins TRBV2 and TRBJ2-7, with unresolved D. Trimming left V 6 bases short and J 1 base short, with 13 bases between. Germline V gene sequence: CDR1 SNHLY, CDR2 FYNNEI. The CDR3 consists of 14 residues. CDR3 sequence (DNA): TGTGCCAGCAGCTCCATTACCTCTTCCTACGAGCAGTACTTC. Its protein is CASSSITSSYEQYF. The entire variable domain, with the rest obtained from reference TRBV2 and TRBJ2-7, is as follows: EPEVTQTPSHQVTQMGQEVILRCVPISNHLYFYWYRQILGQKVEFLVSFYNNEISEKSEIFDDQFSVERPDGSNFTLKIRSTKLEDSAMYFCASSSITSSYEQYFGPGTRLTVT.

In DNA form, the CDR3 reads TGTGCCAGCAGTTCCGCGGGGGGGCCAAACCGCGAGCAGTACTTC. Its protein product is CASSSAGGPNREQYF. This chain links TRBV6-6 with TRBJ2-7, with 9 bases aligning to TRBD2. In germline, CDR1 is MNHNY, CDR2 SVGAGI (reference sequence). The ends lost 4 bases at V and 6 bases at J; junction bases unmatched: 10. The CDR3 has 15 residues.

The chain has TRBV5-5 and TRBJ1-2; 7 bases line up with TRBD1. The CDR3 runs 13 residues. From germline, CDR1 is SGHKS and CDR2 YYEKEE (reference sequence). The V and J ends lost 4 bases and 3 bases, in that order; junction bases with no gene match: 3. The CDR3 protein is CASSPGGDYGYTF. The DNA for the CDR3 is TGTGCCAGCAGCCCAGGGGGTGACTATGGCTACACCTTC.

The V gene is TRBV27, the J gene TRBJ1-1; D gene uncertain. CDR3 length: 16 residues. Deletions cut 7 bases from V and 11 bases from J, with 29 bases between. From germline, CDR1 is MNHEY and CDR2 SMNVEV (reference sequence). The CDR3: CASTSGPTFVERYAFF. In DNA, the CDR3 is TGTGCCAGCACCTCCGGGCCCACATTCGTAGAGAGGTATGCTTTCTTT.

The chain links TRBV15 to TRBJ2-1, with no clear D. This CDR3 is 16 amino acids long. Trimming cost V 1 base and J 3 bases, with 13 bases left between them. The germline V gene has CDR1 LNHNV and CDR2 YYDKDF (reference sequence). CDR3 protein: CATSRGSGTIYNEQFF. The CDR3 nucleotides read TGTGCCACCAGCAGAGGGTCAGGAACAATCTACAATGAGCAGTTCTTC.

This clone has only a few counts. The chain couples TRBV7-6 to TRBJ2-7; tentative D call: TRBD2 (6 bases). V dropped 1 base and J dropped 4 bases, with 14 bases sitting between them. The CDR3 length is 15 residues. Germline assignment: CDR1 SGHVS and CDR2 FNYEAQ. DNA of the CDR3: TGTGCCAGCAGCTTAGGGGACTTCCAGTCGTACGAGCAGTACTTC. It yields the protein CASSLGDFQSYEQYF.

V usage is TRBV15 and J usage is TRBJ1-5; TRBD1 might be the D (6 bases). Trimming left V 6 bases short and J 1 base short, with 19 bases between. Germline lookup yields CDR1 LNHNV and CDR2 YYDKDF (reference sequence). The CDR3 covers 17 residues. The CDR3 nucleotides read TGTGCCACCAGGCGACAGGATTTGCAGAGGAGCAATCAGCCCCAGCATTTT. It yields the protein CATRRQDLQRSNQPQHF.

V and J are TRBV6-1 and TRBJ1-1; unclear D gene. V was pared by 3 bases and J by 3 bases, with 11 bases between. Germline CDR1 is MNHNS and CDR2 is SASEGT. The CDR3 has 14 amino acids. DNA for the CDR3: TGTGCCAGCAGTGACCCTCGGCCCGACACTGAAGCTTTCTTT. Translated: CASSDPRPDTEAFF.

V usage is TRBV7-2 and J usage is TRBJ2-1; maybe TRBD1 (6 bases). V was clipped by 3 bases and J by 8 bases, with 17 bases between them. The CDR3 totals 15 residues. Germline V gives CDR1 SGHTA, CDR2 FQGNSA. The CDR3 DNA reads as TGTGCCAGCAGCTTTAGGCAGGGGACGAGTCATGAGCAGTTCTTC. Translated, it gives CASSFRQGTSHEQFF.

V usage is TRBV28 and J usage is TRBJ1-2; no reliable D call. The CDR3 is 14 amino acids. CDR1 and CDR2 from the germline V gene are MDHEN and SYDVKM. Trimming stripped 3 bases from V and 4 bases from J, with 12 bases between. The CDR3 reads CASSLGAAPYGYTF. As DNA, the CDR3 is TGTGCCAGCAGTTTGGGAGCGGCCCCCTATGGCTACACCTTC.

The J gene is TRBJ2-7, the V gene TRBV13; 8 bases map to TRBD1. Germline V gene sequence: CDR1 PRHDT, CDR2 FYEKMQ (reference sequence). The V segment lost 4 bases and the J segment 1 base; nucleotides outside the gene matches: 6. The CDR3 spans 15 residues. The CDR3 nucleotides read TGTGCCAGCAGCTCACGTCAGGGGGCTTCCTACGAGCAGTACTTC. It translates to CASSSRQGASYEQYF.

The rearrangement links TRBV18 to TRBJ1-1, with D possibly TRBD1 on 5 matching bases. This CDR3 is built from 12 residues. Germline V gives CDR1 KGHSH, CDR2 LQKENI. Trimming pared 6 bases from V and 7 bases from J, leaving 12 bases between. The DNA of the CDR3 is TGTGCCAGCTCTCGGGGCGCTTATGAAGCTTTCTTT. Translating it yields CASSRGAYEAFF.

The rearrangement uses TRBV5-5 and TRBJ1-2; D perhaps matches TRBD1 (6 bases). Per germline, CDR1 SGHKS and CDR2 YYEKEE (reference sequence). CDR3 size: 14 residues. Trimming left V 4 bases short and J 2 bases short, with 12 bases between. The CDR3 region has the DNA TGTGCCAGCAGCCTGGGGCAGGGGAACTATGGCTACACCTTC. Amino acid sequence: CASSLGQGNYGYTF.

J is TRBJ2-3 and V is TRBV18; D unresolved. This CDR3 has 13 amino acids. The V gene's germline CDR1 is KGHSH and CDR2 LQKENI. V gave up 3 bases and J gave up 3 bases, with 7 bases separating them. The CDR3 DNA follows: TGTGCCAGCTCACCGGACCTTACAGATACGCAGTATTTT. This encodes CASSPDLTDTQYF. Full variable domain (rest looked up from reference TRBV18 and TRBJ2-3): NAGVMQNPRHLVRRRGQEARLRCSPMKGHSHVYWYRQLPEEGLKFMVYLQKENIIDESGMPKERFSAEFPKEGPSILRIQQVVRGDSAAYFCASSPDLTDTQYFGPGTRLTVL.

The chain employs TRBV28 and TRBJ1-3, with a possible D match to TRBD1 (6 bases). The length of the CDR3 is 15 residues. Germline V gives CDR1 MDHEN, CDR2 SYDVKM. V was trimmed by 4 bases and J by 1 base, leaving 11 bases between them. CDR3 nucleotide sequence: TGTGCCAGCAGTTCCGGGGGGCTTTCTGGAAACACCATATATTTT. The encoded protein is CASSSGGLSGNTIYF.